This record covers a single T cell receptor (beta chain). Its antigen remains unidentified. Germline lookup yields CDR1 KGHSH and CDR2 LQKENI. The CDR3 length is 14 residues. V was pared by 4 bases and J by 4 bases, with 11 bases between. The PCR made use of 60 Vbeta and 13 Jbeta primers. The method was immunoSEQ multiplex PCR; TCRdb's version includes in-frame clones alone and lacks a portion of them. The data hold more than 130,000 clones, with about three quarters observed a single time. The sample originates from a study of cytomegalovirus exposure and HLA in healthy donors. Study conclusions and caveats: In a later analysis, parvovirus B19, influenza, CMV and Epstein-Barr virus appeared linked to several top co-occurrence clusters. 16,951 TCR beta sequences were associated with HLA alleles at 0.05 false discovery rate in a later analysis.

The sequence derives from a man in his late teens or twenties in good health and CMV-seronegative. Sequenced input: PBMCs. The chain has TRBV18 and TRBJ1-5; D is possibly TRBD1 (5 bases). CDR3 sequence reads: CASSLSGGNQPQHF. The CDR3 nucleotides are TGTGCCAGCTCACTCAGCGGGGGGAATCAGCCCCAGCATTTT.